This T cell receptor (beta chain) is from a study of blood T cell repertoires in COVID-19. Germline lookup yields CDR1 LGHNA and CDR2 YSLEER. V was cut by 1 base and J by 2 bases, with 12 bases left in between. CDR3 size: 15 residues. This table comes from immunoSEQ multiplex PCR, and its TCRdb copy is limited to in-frame clones, with some not included. There are just under 250,000 clones in the sample; 85% to 90% occur only once, and 3.5% to 4.5% lies in the top ten. Sequencing used PBMCs or T cells enriched from blood (not recorded which). V usage is TRBV4-3 and J usage is TRBJ2-7, with a weak D call TRBD2 (7 bases). The origin of this receptor is a woman aged 25 to 39 who had recovered from COVID-19. Here the CDR3 reads CASSQGTGGTYEQYF. The CDR3 region has the DNA TGCGCCAGCAGCCAAGGGACGGGGGGCACCTACGAGCAGTACTTC.